This section outlines one T cell receptor beta chain sequence together with its context. This record belongs to a study of shared T cell receptors in the human thymus. Profiling relied on immunoSEQ multiplex PCR, and the TCRdb table lists in-frame clones only, not all of them. The table has hundreds of thousands of clones, around 87% seen once; the top ten hold approximately 0.0097%. Germline V gene sequence: CDR1 LGHNT, CDR2 FRNRAP. The trim removed 6 bases at V and 8 bases at J, leaving 16 bases unmatched. This CDR3 has 17 amino acids. These records were also assigned to another study, of human thymus T cells. According to that study: During corrective heart surgery, resections were taken, and the thymus tissue came from them. Related studies noted strongly shared thymic repertoires across unrelated people.

The chain joins TRBV12-5 to TRBJ2-2; 9 nucleotides line up with TRBD1. The sequenced sample was thymocytes. The origin of this receptor is a boy in the first two years of life with a congenital heart defect. CDR3 loop: CASGTISGQGPRGELFF. DNA of the CDR3: TGTGCTAGTGGAACAATTTCGGGACAGGGTCCGAGGGGGGAGCTGTTTTTT.